The text below deals with one T cell receptor (beta chain). Its antigen is as yet unknown. Just one base apart from a much larger clone, this may be a read error. The V end was cut by 0 bases, the J end by 6 bases, with 11 bases between. CDR3 length equals 15 residues. The germline CDR1 and CDR2 sequences are MNHEY and SVGAGI. TCRdb fed the 5' RACE reads into MiXCR, producing one record per CDR3 protein. The sample records some 150,000 distinct CDR3 sequences, roughly 11% being singletons. This specimen belongs to a study of CD8 T cells in ankylosing spondylitis. Overall study findings and caveats: Disease-linked clones were CD8+ and relatively rare in peripheral blood.

This chain uses TRBV6-5 with TRBJ1-4; D unclear. Sequenced material: blood, either unsorted or a sorted T cell fraction (not recorded which). This TCR derives from a female donor with ankylosing spondylitis or in good health (not recorded which). CDR3 DNA sequence: TGTGCCAGCAGTTACTCGACTGGACCCGATGAAAAACTGTTTTTT. Encoded protein: CASSYSTGPDEKLFF.